This T cell receptor (beta chain) was documented in a study of blood T cell repertoires in COVID-19. Study context: There were acute and convalescent COVID-19 samples, and they came from the United States, Italy and Spain. Sample material is recorded as cDNA or gDNA derived from T cells, B-cell-depleted T cells, or PBMCs.

Original analysis: Estimation of nucleated cell counts was performed using reference gene primer amplification. Only in-frame clones appear in the TCRdb table, and some are missing; sequencing was by immunoSEQ multiplex PCR. That table furnishes V, J and clone size, whereas the DNA furnished D and trimming. The sample has roughly 110,000 clones, approximately 90% seen once. The ends lost 1 base at V and 6 bases at J; junction bases unmatched: 5. Per germline, CDR1 KGHSH and CDR2 LQKENI. The CDR3 consists of 15 residues. The source of this sequence is a human donor with acute or convalescent COVID-19. The donor label of this sample is uncertain. The gene calls are TRBV18 and TRBJ2-7; 11 bases match TRBD2. Sequencing input: peripheral blood. CDR3 sequence (DNA): TGTGCCAGCTCACCACTGCATAGCGGGAGGGCCGAGCAGTACTTC. Its protein product is CASSPLHSGRAEQYF. The variable domain in full, with the rest retrieved from reference TRBV18 and TRBJ2-7, is NAGVMQNPRHLVRRRGQEARLRCSPMKGHSHVYWYRQLPEEGLKFMVYLQKENIIDESGMPKERFSAEFPKEGPSILRIQQVVRGDSAAYFCASSPLHSGRAEQYFGPGTRLTVT.